The 6 T cell receptor beta chains below come from one sample, sequenced in a study of blood T cell repertoires in COVID-19. Produced via immunoSEQ multiplex PCR; TCRdb's table is partial and in-frame only. The sample has 300,000 to 350,000 clones, 89% seen once. Material for sequencing was PBMCs or T cells enriched from blood (not recorded which). Every receptor here comes from a woman aged 25 to 45 who had recovered from COVID-19.

The chain links TRBV6-1 to TRBJ1-5, with a possible D match to TRBD1 (5 bases). The V end lost 4 bases, the J end lost 1 base, and 14 bases lay between the germline ends. CDR1 is MNHNS and CDR2 is SASEGT in the germline V gene. CDR3 size: 16 residues. CDR3 nucleotides: TGTGCCAGCAGTGGACAGTGGGGCAGCAGCAATCAGCCCCAGCATTTT. Translation gives CASSGQWGSSNQPQHF.

The chain has TRBV7-2 and TRBJ1-1; D is undetermined. This CDR3 has 13 amino acids. Deletions cut 1 base from V and 1 base from J, with 4 bases between. The germline CDR1 and CDR2 sequences are SGHTA and FQGNSA. In DNA form, the CDR3 reads TGTGCCAGCAGCTTAGTTCAGAACACTGAAGCTTTCTTT. Translating gives CASSLVQNTEAFF.

The gene calls are TRBV3-1 (or the pseudogene TRBV3-2) and TRBJ2-1, with TRBD2 identical over 10 bases. The germline CDR1 and CDR2 sequences are LGHDT and YNNKEL (reference sequence). The ends lost 6 bases at V and 5 bases at J; junction bases unmatched: 7. The CDR3 is 15 amino acids. The CDR3 DNA is TGTGCCAGCAGGCGAGCGGGAGGGCCTCACAATGAGCAGTTCTTC. It is translated as CASRRAGGPHNEQFF.

DNA for the CDR3: TGTGCCAGCAGCACTCCCACCGGGACAGGGGGTTCACCCCTCCACTTT. It encodes CASSTPTGTGGSPLHF. The rearrangement links TRBV5-5 to TRBJ1-6; 11 nucleotides agree with TRBD1. The germline V gene encodes CDR1 SGHKS and CDR2 YYEKEE (reference sequence). J gave up 9 bases and V 4 bases, and 9 bases lay outside the gene matches. The CDR3 covers 16 residues.

The chain has TRBV7-9 and TRBJ2-3, with TRBD2 identical over 8 bases. The CDR3 consists of 14 residues. CDR1 and CDR2 from the germline V gene are SEHNR and FQNEAQ (reference sequence). Trimming removed 8 bases from V and 5 bases from J; junction bases left unmatched: 9. The CDR3 DNA sequence: TGTGCCAGCTCAAGCGGGAGAGCCATAGATACGCAGTATTTT. Translation: CASSSGRAIDTQYF.

The chain joins TRBV12-3 or TRBV12-4 to TRBJ2-6; D is unclear. The CDR3 has 12 amino acids. V gave up 6 bases and J gave up 3 bases, with 3 bases separating them. For the CDR3, the DNA is TGTGCCAGCAGACTTGGGGCCAACGTCCTGACTTTC. This codes for CASRLGANVLTF.